A single sample gave rise to the 18 T cell receptor beta chains below, sequenced in a study of cytomegalovirus exposure and HLA in healthy donors (dated by TCRdb to the late 2010s). Library prep was done by the immunoSEQ multiplex PCR assay. A mixture of 60 forward primers for TCR Vbeta segments and 13 reverse primers for TCR Jbeta segments was used in the multiplex PCR. TCRdb's version of the immuneACCESS table is confined to in-frame rearrangements and falls short of the full clone set. An unresolved V gene accounts for under half of the shortfall where checked; the remainder is of unknown origin. The sample data list a few hundred thousand clones, and around four fifths of these were observed just once. The ten largest account for less than 3.5% of the sample. Sequenced: PBMCs. The receptor set was obtained from a woman aged 60-70 years in good health and CMV-seropositive.

CDR3 bases: TGTGCCAGCTCACCCCAAGAGGGCAGCTCCTACAATGAGCAGTTCTTC. Translating it yields CASSPQEGSSYNEQFF. The gene calls are TRBV18 and TRBJ2-1, with D perhaps matching TRBD2 (5 bases). The CDR3 spans 16 residues. The germline gives CDR1 KGHSH, CDR2 LQKENI. Trimming removed 3 bases at V and 0 bases at J, with 12 bases between.

The chain couples TRBV7-8 to TRBJ2-5; D possibly corresponds to TRBD1 (5 bases). The CDR3 is made up of 15 amino acids. Looked up from germline, CDR1 is SGHVS and CDR2 is FQNEAQ. With 1 base removed from V and 2 bases from J, the gap between germline ends came to 11 bases. In DNA form, the CDR3 reads TGTGCCAGCAGCTTAGGTGGGGCAGAGCAAGAGACCCAGTACTTC. Amino acid sequence: CASSLGGAEQETQYF.

The chain recombines TRBV12-5 with TRBJ2-1; TRBD1 matches 9 bases. The CDR3 covers 17 residues. The germline V gene encodes CDR1 LGHNT and CDR2 FRNRAP. The trim removed 1 base at V and 1 base at J, leaving 5 bases unmatched. CDR3 DNA sequence: TGTGCTAGTGGTTTGGCCCGGACAGGGGTTTCCTACAATGAGCAGTTCTTC. Translation: CASGLARTGVSYNEQFF.

This clone was seen just once. CDR3 residues: CAWTLGLAGGDTQYF. CDR3 nucleotide sequence: TGTGCCTGGACTCTGGGACTAGCGGGAGGGGATACGCAGTATTTT. The chain is built from TRBV30 and TRBJ2-3, with TRBD2 matching 16 bases. The CDR3 extends over 15 amino acids. Losses at the gene ends were 4 bases for V and 6 bases for J; bases not matched to a gene: 4. Germline-derived CDR1 and CDR2 are GTSNPN and SVGIG (reference sequence).

This clone turned up a few times. This sequence joins TRBV18 and TRBJ1-5; D perhaps matches TRBD1 (5 bases). The germline gives CDR1 KGHSH, CDR2 LQKENI. Trimming left V 2 bases short and J 4 bases short, with 9 bases between. This CDR3 contains 14 residues. CDR3 bases: TGTGCCAGCTCACCAGGGGCGCAAAATCAGCCCCAGCATTTT. Translating gives CASSPGAQNQPQHF. The complete variable domain, with remaining parts taken from reference TRBV18 and TRBJ1-5, reads NAGVMQNPRHLVRRRGQEARLRCSPMKGHSHVYWYRQLPEEGLKFMVYLQKENIIDESGMPKERFSAEFPKEGPSILRIQQVVRGDSAAYFCASSPGAQNQPQHFGDGTRLSIL.

A word on this clone: The junction departs from germline at one end; a sequencing error may be responsible. The chain employs TRBV7-9 and TRBJ1-1, with D uncertain. CDR1 and CDR2 from the germline V gene are SEHNR and FQNEAQ (reference sequence). There are 13 residues in the CDR3. CDR3 protein: CSSSLRLDTEAFF. The CDR3 bases are TGTTCCAGCAGCTTACGACTGGACACTGAAGCTTTCTTT.

The genes are TRBV23-1 and TRBJ1-3, with a possible D match to TRBD1 (5 bases). TRBV23-1 belongs to the ORF category, with a function that is uncertain. The CDR3 extends over 15 amino acids. V dropped 4 bases and J dropped 3 bases, with 13 bases sitting between them. As DNA, the CDR3 is TGCGCCAGCAGTCCTTCAGGGTTAGGTGGAAACACCATATATTTT. It specifies CASSPSGLGGNTIYF.

V is TRBV4-1 and J is TRBJ1-1; 8 bases agree with TRBD1. V lost 1 base and J lost 1; bases outside the gene matches: 2. This CDR3 has 15 amino acids. In germline, CDR1 is MGHRA, CDR2 YSYEKL. In DNA form, the CDR3 reads TGCGCCAGCAGCCAAGCCGGACAGGGGAACACTGAAGCTTTCTTT. This codes for CASSQAGQGNTEAFF.

CDR3 sequence (DNA): TGCGCCAGCAGCCTGACAGGGGCCTACAATGAGCAGTTCTTC. Its protein is CASSLTGAYNEQFF. The J gene is TRBJ2-1, the V gene TRBV5-1, with 8 bases that match TRBD1. CDR1 and CDR2 from the germline V gene are SGHRS and YFSETQ. The V and J ends lost 4 bases and 2 bases, in that order; junction bases with no gene match: 2. The CDR3 covers 14 residues. The variable domain in full, completed from reference TRBV5-1 and TRBJ2-1, reads KAGVTQTPRYLIKTRGQQVTLSCSPISGHRSVSWYQQTPGQGLQFLFEYFSETQRNKGNFPGRFSGRQFSNSRSEMNVSTLELGDSALYLCASSLTGAYNEQFFGPGTRLTVL.

V is TRBV28 and J is TRBJ2-2, with TRBD1 matching 8 bases. Per germline, CDR1 MDHEN and CDR2 SYDVKM. V lost 6 bases, J lost 4 bases, and 7 bases stayed unmatched. The CDR3 length is 15 residues. The DNA of the CDR3 is TGTGCCAGCAGGGCCCAGGGGGCGGGCACCGGGGAGCTGTTTTTT. It yields the protein CASRAQGAGTGELFF.

The table lists this clone with a few counts. The chain employs TRBV6-5 and TRBJ1-4; no firm D call. Trimming cost V 0 bases and J 0 bases, with 8 bases left between them. Germline CDR1 is MNHEY and CDR2 is SVGAGI. The CDR3 is made up of 16 amino acids. CDR3 nucleotides: TGTGCCAGCAGTTACTCGGTAGGAGCAACTAATGAAAAACTGTTTTTT. As protein: CASSYSVGATNEKLFF.

This rearrangement joins TRBV5-1 to TRBJ2-5; 8 nucleotides match TRBD1. V shed 1 base, J shed 5 bases, and the junction held 10 bases outside the gene matches. The CDR3 runs to 16 residues. CDR1 is SGHRS, CDR2 YFSETQ, per germline. In DNA, the CDR3 is TGCGCCAGCAGCTTGTTAGGGCAGGGGGCCTGGGAGACCCAGTACTTC. Translating gives CASSLLGQGAWETQYF.

The V and J genes are TRBV28 and TRBJ2-3, with 13 bases that match TRBD2. The germline CDR1 and CDR2 sequences are MDHEN and SYDVKM. V was pared by 5 bases and J by 1 base, with 6 bases of the junction left unmatched. The CDR3 runs to 17 residues. The CDR3 spells CASSVLTSGRGTDTQYF. The CDR3 DNA sequence: TGTGCCAGCAGTGTACTTACTAGCGGGAGGGGCACAGATACGCAGTATTTT. The whole variable domain, filled in from reference TRBV28 and TRBJ2-3, reads DVKVTQSSRYLVKRTGEKVFLECVQDMDHENMFWYRQDPGLGLRLIYFSYDVKMKEKGDIPEGYSVSREKKERFSLILESASTNQTSMYLCASSVLTSGRGTDTQYFGPGTRLTVL.

The CDR3 nucleotides are TGTGCCAGCAGCCCGTCGGGGGGGGACAACGATTCACCCCTCCACTTT. Its protein product is CASSPSGGDNDSPLHF. The chain links TRBV4-2 to TRBJ1-6; D is possibly TRBD1 (6 bases). The CDR3 spans 16 residues. Trimming removed 4 bases from V and 8 bases from J, with 18 bases in between. Germline values: CDR1 LGHNA, CDR2 YNFKEQ.

The chain carries TRBV14 and TRBJ2-5; 8 bases align to TRBD2. The CDR3 runs 15 residues. The ends lost 5 bases at V and 4 bases at J; junction bases unmatched: 9. Per the germline V gene, CDR1 is SGHDN and CDR2 is FVKESK. CDR3 nucleotides: TGTGCCAGCAGCGGACGCCACGGGGGGGGAGAGACCCAGTACTTC. Translated: CASSGRHGGGETQYF.

The V call is TRBV5-1, the J call TRBJ1-3; 7 bases are a match to TRBD1. The CDR3 contains 14 residues. Germline CDR1 reads SGHRS; CDR2 reads YFSETQ. V lost 4 bases, J lost 4 bases, and 5 bases stayed unmatched. CDR3 in amino acids: CASSAQGSGNTIYF. The CDR3 bases are TGCGCCAGCAGCGCACAGGGGAGCGGAAACACCATATATTTT.

This clone was observed once. This chain connects TRBV30 to TRBJ1-2; weak D call: TRBD1 (6 bases). This CDR3 comprises 11 residues. The V end lost 6 bases, the J end lost 4 bases, and 9 bases lay between the germline ends. CDR1 GTSNPN and CDR2 SVGIG come from the germline V gene (reference sequence). The CDR3 reads CACDRSYGYTF. The CDR3 nucleotides are TGTGCCTGTGACAGGTCCTATGGCTACACCTTC.

The chain has TRBV5-1 and TRBJ2-6, with D possibly matching TRBD2 (5 bases). This CDR3 is 14 amino acids long. CDR1 is SGHRS and CDR2 is YFSETQ in the germline V gene. The germline V and J ends were trimmed by 7 bases and 0 bases, with 8 bases remaining between them. The CDR3 protein is CASDGGSGANVLTF. The CDR3 region has the DNA TGCGCCAGCGACGGAGGCTCTGGGGCCAACGTCCTGACTTTC.